This T cell receptor (beta chain) was sequenced during a study of follicular helper T cells after annual influenza vaccination. The time point is: 2014-2015 season, 7 days after vaccination. Sorted blood CD4 subsets were sequenced before and after adults received seasonal inactivated influenza vaccine. Community-dwelling subjects without influenza vaccination in the prior 6 months were enrolled. Germline CDR1 is SNHLY and CDR2 is FYNNEI. The CDR3 runs 15 residues. J gave up 5 bases and V 6 bases, and 10 bases lay outside the gene matches. Profiled with immunoSEQ multiplex PCR; TCRdb holds only in-frame clones, not every one. Among about 10,000 clones, 83% were seen once, and the ten largest hold approximately 0.32%. Notes on the study in general: Yearly vaccinations repeatedly recalled conserved clonotypes in ICOS+CD38+ cTfh. Day 7 ICOS+CD38+ clones later appeared mostly in ICOS-CD38- cTfh.

This clone was detected only a few times. The antigen remains unidentified. This chain connects TRBV2 to TRBJ1-2; TRBD1 matches 9 bases. The specimen comprised CXCR5- memory CD4+ T cells sorted from blood, sampled 7 days after influenza vaccination. This TCR came from an adult who received the influenza vaccine. The DNA for the CDR3 is TGTGCCAGCAGCAAGGCGGGACAGGGCTGGTATGGCTACACCTTC. Translated, it gives CASSKAGQGWYGYTF.